This TCR beta chain was documented in a study of glioma-infiltrating T cells after dendritic cell vaccination. On the study more broadly: At biweekly intervals, patients got three intradermal dendritic cell vaccine injections.

Up to about 2 ug genomic DNA was used for TCRB CDR3 amplification. Repertoires were generated with immunoSEQ multiplex PCR, while TCRdb's copy carries only in-frame clones and drops some. The sample contains roughly 60,000 clones, about 89% of which appear only once. This clone has just one count. The trim removed 3 bases at V and 9 bases at J, leaving 8 bases unmatched. The CDR3 sequence is 17 residues long. Per the germline V gene, CDR1 is LNHNV and CDR2 is YYDKDF (reference sequence). Time point noted: after dendritic cell vaccination, including at tumor progression/relapse. All glioblastoma patients lacked an isocitrate dehydrogenase mutation.

Sequencing was performed on blood, taken after dendritic cell vaccination. The sequence derives from a human donor with glioblastoma. V and J are TRBV15 and TRBJ2-1; 16 bases map to TRBD2. CDR3 DNA sequence: TGTGCCACCAGCAGGGCTGGGACTAGCGGGAGGGCTGGTGAGCAGTTCTTC. It specifies CATSRAGTSGRAGEQFF.